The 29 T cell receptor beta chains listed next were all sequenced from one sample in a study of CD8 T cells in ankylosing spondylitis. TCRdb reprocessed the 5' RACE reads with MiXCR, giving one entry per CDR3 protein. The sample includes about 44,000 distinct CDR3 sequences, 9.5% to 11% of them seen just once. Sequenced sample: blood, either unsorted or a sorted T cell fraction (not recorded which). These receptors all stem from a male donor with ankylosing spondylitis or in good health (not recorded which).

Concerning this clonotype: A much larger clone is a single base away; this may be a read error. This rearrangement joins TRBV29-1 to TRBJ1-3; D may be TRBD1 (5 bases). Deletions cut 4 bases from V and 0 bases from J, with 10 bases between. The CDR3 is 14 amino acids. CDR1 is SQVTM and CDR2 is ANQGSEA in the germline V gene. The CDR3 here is CSVATANSGNTIYF. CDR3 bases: TGCAGCGTTGCGACAGCGAACTCTGGAAACACCATATATTTT.

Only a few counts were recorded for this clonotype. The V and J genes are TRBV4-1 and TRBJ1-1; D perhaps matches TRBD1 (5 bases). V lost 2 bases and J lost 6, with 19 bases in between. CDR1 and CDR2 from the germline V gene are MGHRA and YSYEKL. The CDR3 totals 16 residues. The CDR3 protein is CASSQRVRQGVAEAFF. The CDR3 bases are TGCGCCAGCAGCCAAAGGGTCAGGCAGGGAGTTGCTGAAGCTTTCTTT.

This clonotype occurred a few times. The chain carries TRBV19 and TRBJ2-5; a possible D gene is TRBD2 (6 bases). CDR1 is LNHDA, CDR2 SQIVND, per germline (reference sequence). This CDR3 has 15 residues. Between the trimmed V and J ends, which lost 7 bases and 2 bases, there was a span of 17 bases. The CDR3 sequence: CASKAPGGDQETQYF. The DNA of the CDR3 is TGTGCCAGTAAGGCCCCCGGAGGGGATCAAGAGACCCAGTACTTC.

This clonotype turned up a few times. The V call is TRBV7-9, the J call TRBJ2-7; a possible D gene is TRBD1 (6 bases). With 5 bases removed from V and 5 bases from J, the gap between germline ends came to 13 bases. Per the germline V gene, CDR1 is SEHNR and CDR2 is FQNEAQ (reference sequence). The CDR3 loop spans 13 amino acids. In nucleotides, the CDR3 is TGTGCCAGCAGCCCTCGACAGGCCCACGAGCAGTACTTC. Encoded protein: CASSPRQAHEQYF.

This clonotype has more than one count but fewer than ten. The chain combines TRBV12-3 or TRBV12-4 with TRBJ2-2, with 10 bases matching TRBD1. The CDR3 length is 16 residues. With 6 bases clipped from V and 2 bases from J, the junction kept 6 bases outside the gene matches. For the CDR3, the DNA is TGTGCCAGCAGATGGGACAGGGGTTTAAACACCGGGGAGCTGTTTTTT. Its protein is CASRWDRGLNTGELFF.

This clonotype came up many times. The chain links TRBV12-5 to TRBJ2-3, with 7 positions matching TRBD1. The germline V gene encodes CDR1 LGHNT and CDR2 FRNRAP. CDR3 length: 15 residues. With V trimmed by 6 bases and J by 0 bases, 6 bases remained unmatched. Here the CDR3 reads CASGIGTASTDTQYF. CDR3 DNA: TGTGCTAGTGGGATCGGGACAGCTAGCACAGATACGCAGTATTTT.

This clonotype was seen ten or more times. CDR3 loop: CASSYSPRAAFF. The DNA of the CDR3 is TGTGCCAGCAGTTACAGCCCCAGAGCAGCTTTCTTT. The rearrangement links TRBV27 to TRBJ1-1; D is undetermined. The germline CDR1 and CDR2 sequences are MNHEY and SMNVEV (reference sequence). The CDR3 contains 12 residues. The V end was cut by 4 bases, the J end by 10 bases, with 13 bases between.

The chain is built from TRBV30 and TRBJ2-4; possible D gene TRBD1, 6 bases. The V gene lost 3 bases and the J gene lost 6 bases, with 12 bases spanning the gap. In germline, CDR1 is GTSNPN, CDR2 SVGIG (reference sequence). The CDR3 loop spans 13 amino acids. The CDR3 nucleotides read TGTGCCTGGAGCGCAGGGGTGGGAAACATTCAGTACTTC. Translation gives CAWSAGVGNIQYF.

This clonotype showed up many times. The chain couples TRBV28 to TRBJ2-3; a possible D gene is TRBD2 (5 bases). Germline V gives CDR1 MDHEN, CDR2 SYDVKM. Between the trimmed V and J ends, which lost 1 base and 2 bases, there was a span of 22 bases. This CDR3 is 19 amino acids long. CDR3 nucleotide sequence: TGTGCCAGCAGTTTATTGCGGTCTAGCAGGACCCCGGCCACAGATACGCAGTATTTT. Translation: CASSLLRSSRTPATDTQYF.

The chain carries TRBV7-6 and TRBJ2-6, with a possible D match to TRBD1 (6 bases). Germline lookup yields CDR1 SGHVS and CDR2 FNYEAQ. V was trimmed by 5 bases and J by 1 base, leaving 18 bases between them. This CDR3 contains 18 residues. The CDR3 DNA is TGTGCCAGCAGCACTGGGGCAGGGGCGTTTTCTGGGGCCAACGTCCTGACTTTC. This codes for CASSTGAGAFSGANVLTF.

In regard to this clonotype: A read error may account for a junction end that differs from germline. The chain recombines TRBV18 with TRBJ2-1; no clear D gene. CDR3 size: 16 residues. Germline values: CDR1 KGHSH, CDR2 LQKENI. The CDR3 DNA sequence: TGTGCCAGCTCACCGGGTAGATCACAACTCTACAATGAGCGGTTCTTC. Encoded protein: CASSPGRSQLYNERFF.

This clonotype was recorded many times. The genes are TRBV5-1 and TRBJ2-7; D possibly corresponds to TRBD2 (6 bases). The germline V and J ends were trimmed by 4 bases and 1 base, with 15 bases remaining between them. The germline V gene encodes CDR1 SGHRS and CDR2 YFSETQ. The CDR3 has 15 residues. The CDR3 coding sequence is TGCGCCAGCAGCCGGGATATAGGGACTTCCTACGAGCAGTACTTC. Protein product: CASSRDIGTSYEQYF. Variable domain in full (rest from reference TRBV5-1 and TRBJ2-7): KAGVTQTPRYLIKTRGQQVTLSCSPISGHRSVSWYQQTPGQGLQFLFEYFSETQRNKGNFPGRFSGRQFSNSRSEMNVSTLELGDSALYLCASSRDIGTSYEQYFGPGTRLTVT.

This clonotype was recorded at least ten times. CDR3 sequence reads: CSSLTGRRNTEAFF. The DNA of the CDR3 is TGCAGCTCCCTAACGGGGAGGAGGAACACTGAAGCTTTCTTT. This sequence joins TRBV29-1 and TRBJ1-1; D is uncertain. In germline, CDR1 is SQVTM, CDR2 ANQGSEA. V shed 8 bases and J shed 1 base, with 17 bases lying between them. The CDR3 totals 14 residues. The full variable domain, in which reference TRBV29-1 and TRBJ1-1 provide the parts outside the CDR3, is SAVISQKPSRDICQRGTSLTIQCQVDSQVTMMFWYRQQPGQSLTLIATANQGSEATYESGFVIDKFPISRPNLTFSTLTVSNMSPEDSSIYLCSSLTGRRNTEAFFGQGTRLTVV.

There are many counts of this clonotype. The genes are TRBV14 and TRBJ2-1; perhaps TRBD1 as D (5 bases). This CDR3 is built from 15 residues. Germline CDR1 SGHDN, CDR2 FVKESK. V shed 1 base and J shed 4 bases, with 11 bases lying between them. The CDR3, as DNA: TGTGCCAGCAGCCAAGGTGTCAACAGGTACAATGAGCAGTTCTTC. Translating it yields CASSQGVNRYNEQFF.

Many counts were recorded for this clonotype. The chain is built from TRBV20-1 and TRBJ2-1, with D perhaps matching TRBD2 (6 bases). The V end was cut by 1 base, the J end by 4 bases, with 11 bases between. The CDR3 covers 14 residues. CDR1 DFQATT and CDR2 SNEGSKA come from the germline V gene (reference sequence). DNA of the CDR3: TGCAGTGCTAGAGGGGAACTAGCTTACAATGAGCAGTTCTTC. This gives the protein CSARGELAYNEQFF.

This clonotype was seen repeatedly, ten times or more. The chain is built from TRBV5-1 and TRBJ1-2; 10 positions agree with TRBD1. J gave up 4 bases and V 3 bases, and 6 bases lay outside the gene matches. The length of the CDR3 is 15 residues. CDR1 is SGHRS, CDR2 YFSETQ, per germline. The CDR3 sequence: CASSSGTGESYGYTF. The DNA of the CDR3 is TGCGCCAGCAGCTCGGGGACAGGGGAAAGCTATGGCTACACCTTC.

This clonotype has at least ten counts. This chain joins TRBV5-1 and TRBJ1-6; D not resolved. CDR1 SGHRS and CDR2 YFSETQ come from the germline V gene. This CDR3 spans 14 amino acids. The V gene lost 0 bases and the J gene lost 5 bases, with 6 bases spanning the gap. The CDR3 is CASSLGNNNSPLHF. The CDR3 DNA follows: TGCGCCAGCAGCTTGGGCAACAATAATTCACCCCTCCACTTT.

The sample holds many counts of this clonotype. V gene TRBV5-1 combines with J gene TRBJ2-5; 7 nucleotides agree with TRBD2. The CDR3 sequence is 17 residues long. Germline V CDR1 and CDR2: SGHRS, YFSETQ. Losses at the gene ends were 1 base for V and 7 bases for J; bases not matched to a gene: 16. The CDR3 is CASSLTSSGSWGRTQYF. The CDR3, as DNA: TGCGCCAGCAGCTTGACGTCTAGCGGCTCTTGGGGTCGGACCCAGTACTTC. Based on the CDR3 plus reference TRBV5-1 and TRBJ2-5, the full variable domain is KAGVTQTPRYLIKTRGQQVTLSCSPISGHRSVSWYQQTPGQGLQFLFEYFSETQRNKGNFPGRFSGRQFSNSRSEMNVSTLELGDSALYLCASSLTSSGSWGRTQYFGPGTRLLVL.

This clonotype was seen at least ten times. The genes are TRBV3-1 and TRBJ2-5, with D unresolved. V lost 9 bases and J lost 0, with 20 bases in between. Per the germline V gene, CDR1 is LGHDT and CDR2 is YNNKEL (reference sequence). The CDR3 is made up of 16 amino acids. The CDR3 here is CARLLPKGTDQETQYF. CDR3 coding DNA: TGTGCCAGACTTCTCCCCAAGGGAACGGACCAAGAGACCCAGTACTTC.

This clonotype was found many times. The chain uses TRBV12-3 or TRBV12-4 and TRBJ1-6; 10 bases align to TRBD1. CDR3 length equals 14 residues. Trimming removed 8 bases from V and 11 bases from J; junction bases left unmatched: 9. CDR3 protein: CASYQTGGLTPLHF. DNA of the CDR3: TGTGCCAGCTACCAGACAGGGGGCTTAACACCCCTCCACTTT.

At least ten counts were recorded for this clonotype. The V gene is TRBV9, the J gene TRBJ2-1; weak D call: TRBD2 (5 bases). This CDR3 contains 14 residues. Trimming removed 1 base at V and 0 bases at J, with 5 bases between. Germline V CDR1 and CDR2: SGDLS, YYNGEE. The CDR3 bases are TGTGCCAGCAGCGTAAGCGGCTCCTACAATGAGCAGTTCTTC. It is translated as CASSVSGSYNEQFF.

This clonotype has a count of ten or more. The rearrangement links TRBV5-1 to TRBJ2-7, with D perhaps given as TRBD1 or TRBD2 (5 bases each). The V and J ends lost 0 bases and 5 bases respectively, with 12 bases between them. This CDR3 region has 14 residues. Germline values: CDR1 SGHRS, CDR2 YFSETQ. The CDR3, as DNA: TGCGCCAGCAGCTTGGGCCCAGGGAGCCACGAGCAGTACTTC. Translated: CASSLGPGSHEQYF.

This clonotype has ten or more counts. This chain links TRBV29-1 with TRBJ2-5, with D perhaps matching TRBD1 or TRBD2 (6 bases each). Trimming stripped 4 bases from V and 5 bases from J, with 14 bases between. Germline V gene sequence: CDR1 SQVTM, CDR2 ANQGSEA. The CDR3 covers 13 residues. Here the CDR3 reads CSVARRGPETQYF. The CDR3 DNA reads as TGCAGCGTTGCCCGCCGGGGGCCCGAGACCCAGTACTTC.

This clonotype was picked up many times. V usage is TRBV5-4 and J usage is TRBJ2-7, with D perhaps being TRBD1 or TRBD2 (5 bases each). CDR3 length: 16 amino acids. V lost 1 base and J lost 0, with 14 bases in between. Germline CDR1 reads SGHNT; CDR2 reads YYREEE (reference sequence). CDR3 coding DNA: TGTGCCAGCAGCTTGTTTGAGGGGCCCAACTCCTACGAGCAGTACTTC. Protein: CASSLFEGPNSYEQYF.

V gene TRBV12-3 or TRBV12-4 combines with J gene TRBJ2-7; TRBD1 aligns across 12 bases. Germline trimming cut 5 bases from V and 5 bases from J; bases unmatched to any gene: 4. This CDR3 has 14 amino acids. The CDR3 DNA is TGTGCCAGCAGTCTGGGACAGGGGGCCAACGAGCAGTACTTC. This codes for CASSLGQGANEQYF.

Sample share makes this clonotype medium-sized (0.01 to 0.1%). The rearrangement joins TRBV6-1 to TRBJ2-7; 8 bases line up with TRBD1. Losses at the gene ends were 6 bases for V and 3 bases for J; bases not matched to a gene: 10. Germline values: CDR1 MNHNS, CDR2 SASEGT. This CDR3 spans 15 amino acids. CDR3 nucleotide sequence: TGTGCCAGCAGAAGAACCGGGACAGGATTCTACGAGCAGTACTTC. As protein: CASRRTGTGFYEQYF.

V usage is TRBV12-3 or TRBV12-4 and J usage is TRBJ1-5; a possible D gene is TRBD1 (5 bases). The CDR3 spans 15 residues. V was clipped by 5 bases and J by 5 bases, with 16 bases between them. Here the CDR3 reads CASSLEGPVHQPQHF. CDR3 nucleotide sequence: TGTGCCAGCAGTCTTGAGGGACCTGTTCATCAGCCCCAGCATTTT.

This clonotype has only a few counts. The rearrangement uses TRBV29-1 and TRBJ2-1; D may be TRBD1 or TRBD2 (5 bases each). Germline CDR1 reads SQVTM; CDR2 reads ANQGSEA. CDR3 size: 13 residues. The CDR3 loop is CSAGAVLVDEQFF. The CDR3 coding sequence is TGCAGTGCCGGGGCAGTGCTCGTGGATGAGCAGTTCTTC.

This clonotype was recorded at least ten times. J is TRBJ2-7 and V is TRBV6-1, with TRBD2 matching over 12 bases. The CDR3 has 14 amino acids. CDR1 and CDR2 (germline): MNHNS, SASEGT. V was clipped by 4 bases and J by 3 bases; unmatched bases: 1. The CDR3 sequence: CASSATSGGYEQYF. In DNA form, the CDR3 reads TGTGCCAGCAGTGCGACTAGCGGGGGCTACGAGCAGTACTTC.